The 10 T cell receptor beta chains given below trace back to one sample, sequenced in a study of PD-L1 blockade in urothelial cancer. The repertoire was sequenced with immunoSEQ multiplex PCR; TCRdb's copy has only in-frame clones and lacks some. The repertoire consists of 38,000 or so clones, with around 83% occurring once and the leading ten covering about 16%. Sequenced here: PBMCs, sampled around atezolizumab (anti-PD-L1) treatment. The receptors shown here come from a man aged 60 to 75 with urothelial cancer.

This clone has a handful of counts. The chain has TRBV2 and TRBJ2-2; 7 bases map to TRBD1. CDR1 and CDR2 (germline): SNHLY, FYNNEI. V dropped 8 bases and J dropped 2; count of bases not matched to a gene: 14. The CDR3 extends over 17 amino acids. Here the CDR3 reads CASFRGQNGKNTGELFF. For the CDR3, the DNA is TGTGCCAGCTTCCGGGGACAGAACGGCAAAAACACCGGGGAGCTGTTTTTT.

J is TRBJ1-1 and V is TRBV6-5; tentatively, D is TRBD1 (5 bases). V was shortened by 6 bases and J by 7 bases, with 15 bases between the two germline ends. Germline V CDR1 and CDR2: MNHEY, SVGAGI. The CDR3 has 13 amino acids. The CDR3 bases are TGTGCCAGCAGATCGACAGCAATAAATGAAGCTTTCTTT. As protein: CASRSTAINEAFF.

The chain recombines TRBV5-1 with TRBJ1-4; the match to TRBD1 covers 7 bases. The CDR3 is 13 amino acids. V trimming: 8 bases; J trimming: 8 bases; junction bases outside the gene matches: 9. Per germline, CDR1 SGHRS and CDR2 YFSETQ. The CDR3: CASSEQGSEKLFF. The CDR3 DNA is TGCGCCAGTAGCGAACAGGGGAGCGAAAAACTGTTTTTT.

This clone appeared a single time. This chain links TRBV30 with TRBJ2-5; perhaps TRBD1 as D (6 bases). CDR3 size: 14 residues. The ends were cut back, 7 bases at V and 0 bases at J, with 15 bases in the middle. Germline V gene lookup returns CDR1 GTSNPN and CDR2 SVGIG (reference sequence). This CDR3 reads CASNRDTYQETQYF. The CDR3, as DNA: TGTGCCTCGAACCGGGACACATACCAAGAGACCCAGTACTTC.

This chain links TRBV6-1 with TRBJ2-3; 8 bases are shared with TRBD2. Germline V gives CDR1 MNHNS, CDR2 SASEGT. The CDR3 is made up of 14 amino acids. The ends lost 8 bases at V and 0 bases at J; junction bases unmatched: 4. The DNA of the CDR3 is TGTGCCAGCGGGTTAGCGGGGAGCACAGATACGCAGTATTTT. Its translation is CASGLAGSTDTQYF.

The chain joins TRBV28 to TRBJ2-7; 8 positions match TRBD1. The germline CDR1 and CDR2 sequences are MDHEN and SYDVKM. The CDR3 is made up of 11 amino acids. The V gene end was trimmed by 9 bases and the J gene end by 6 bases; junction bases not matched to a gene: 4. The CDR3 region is CASYRGFEQYF. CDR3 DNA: TGTGCCAGTTACAGGGGGTTCGAGCAGTACTTC.

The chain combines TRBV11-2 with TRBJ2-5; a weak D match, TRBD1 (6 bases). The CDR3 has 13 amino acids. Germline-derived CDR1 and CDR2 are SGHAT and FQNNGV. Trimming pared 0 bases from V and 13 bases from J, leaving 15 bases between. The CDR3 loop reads CASSLDPTGSGYF. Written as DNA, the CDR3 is TGTGCCAGCAGCTTAGATCCGACAGGTTCGGGGTACTTC.

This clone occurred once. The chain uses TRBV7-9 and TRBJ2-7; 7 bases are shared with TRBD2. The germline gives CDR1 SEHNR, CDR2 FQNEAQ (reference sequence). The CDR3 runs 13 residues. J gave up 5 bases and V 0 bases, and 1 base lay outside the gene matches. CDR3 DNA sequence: TGTGCCAGCAGCTTAGCCGGGGGGAACGAGCAGTACTTC. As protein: CASSLAGGNEQYF.

For the CDR3, the DNA is TGTGCCAGCAAGAGTGAGGGTGGGACAGGGGTTCGAGAAAAACTGTTTTTT. This gives the protein CASKSEGGTGVREKLFF. The chain recombines TRBV27 with TRBJ1-4, with 10 bases fitting TRBD1. Trimming at V came to 7 bases and at J to 8 bases, leaving 16 bases not matched to a gene. This CDR3 region has 17 residues. CDR1 MNHEY and CDR2 SMNVEV come from the germline V gene (reference sequence).

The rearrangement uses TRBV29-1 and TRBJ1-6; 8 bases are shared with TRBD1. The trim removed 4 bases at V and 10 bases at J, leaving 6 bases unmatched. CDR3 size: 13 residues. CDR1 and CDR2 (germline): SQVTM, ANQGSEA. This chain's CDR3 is CSVATGGDSPLHF. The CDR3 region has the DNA TGCAGCGTTGCCACAGGGGGAGACTCACCCCTCCACTTT.